This T cell receptor beta chain was documented in a study of OX40 agonist ivuxolimab in advanced cancers. On the study more broadly: Partial response was recorded in three patients: one hepatocellular carcinoma and two cutaneous melanoma cases.

The table came from immunoSEQ multiplex PCR; TCRdb's copy has only in-frame clones and leaves some out. The sample has some 68,000 clones, approximately 87% seen once. Germline-derived CDR1 and CDR2 are WNHNN and SYGVQD (reference sequence). J was trimmed by 0 bases and V by 2 bases; bases with no gene match: 2. The CDR3 length is 16 residues. Notes on the study in general: Patients with a partial response at 0.1-3.0 mg/kg had among the lowest clonal expansion.

Note on this clone: Its target is not known.

Here the sequenced sample was CD4+ or CD8+ T cells sorted from blood, taken in a trial of the OX40 agonist ivuxolimab. This receptor was taken from an adult with an advanced solid tumor such as melanoma, head and neck, liver or kidney cancer. The V call is TRBV10-1, the J call TRBJ2-2; 8 bases are a match to TRBD1. CDR3 DNA: TGCGCCAGCAGTGAGGGGACAGGTCCGAACACCGGGGAGCTGTTTTTT. It is translated as CASSEGTGPNTGELFF.